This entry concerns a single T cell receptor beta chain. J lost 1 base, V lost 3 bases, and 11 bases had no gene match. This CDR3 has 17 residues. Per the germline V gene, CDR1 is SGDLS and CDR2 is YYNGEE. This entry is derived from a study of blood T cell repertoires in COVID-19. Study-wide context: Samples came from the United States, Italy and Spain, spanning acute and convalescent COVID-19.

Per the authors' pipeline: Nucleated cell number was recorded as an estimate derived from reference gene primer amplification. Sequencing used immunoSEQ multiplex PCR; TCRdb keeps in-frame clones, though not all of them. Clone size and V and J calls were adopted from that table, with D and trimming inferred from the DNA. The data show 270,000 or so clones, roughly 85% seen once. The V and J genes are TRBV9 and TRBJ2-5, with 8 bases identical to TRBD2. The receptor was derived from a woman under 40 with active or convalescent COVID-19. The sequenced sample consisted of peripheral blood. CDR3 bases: TGTGCCAGCAGCGGAGGGGCGGGGGGCCTGACCCAAGAGACCCAGTACTTC. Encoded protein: CASSGGAGGLTQETQYF.